The 23 T cell receptor beta chains below were found in one sample sequenced in a study of response to subunit inactivated influenza vaccine. TCRdb independently ran MiXCR on the RT-PCR reads; one entry per CDR3 protein. The repertoire holds about 540,000 distinct CDR3 sequences, with roughly a quarter as singletons. This same sample was also taken into another study, of T cells expressing NK-cell markers. That paper notes: What made the TCR beta cDNA was 5'RACE template switching with UMIs.

Specimen: CD4+ T cells sorted from PBMCs, collected 11 to 12 days after vaccination. Receptor source: a man in his fifties who received an inactivated influenza vaccine.

This clonotype was seen many times. One end of the junction is discordant with germline, which a read error may explain. The chain employs TRBV4-2 and TRBJ2-3; tentative D call: TRBD1 (6 bases). Per the germline V gene, CDR1 is LGHNA and CDR2 is YNFKEQ. The CDR3 has 17 amino acids. CDR3 sequence: CASSQEGWTASTDTQYF. DNA for the CDR3: TGCGCCAGCAGCCAAGAGGGTTGGACAGCTAGCACAGATACGCAGTATTTT.

This chain uses TRBV6-5 with TRBJ1-5; the D is unclear. Trimming cost V 2 bases and J 0 bases, with 5 bases left between them. This CDR3 is 14 amino acids long. The germline CDR1 and CDR2 sequences are MNHEY and SVGAGI. CDR3 residues: CASSYSNSNQPQHF. The CDR3, as DNA: TGTGCCAGCAGTTACAGTAATAGCAATCAGCCCCAGCATTTT.

This clonotype was found many times. The V call is TRBV7-2, the J call TRBJ1-2, with 7 bases matching TRBD1. This CDR3 region has 15 residues. Germline values: CDR1 SGHTA, CDR2 FQGNSA. The ends lost 4 bases at V and 8 bases at J; junction bases unmatched: 13. The CDR3 nucleotides read TGTGCCAGCAGCTCGGCGAGTACAGGGGTTGGGGGCTACACCTTC. Translation gives CASSSASTGVGGYTF.

The chain employs TRBV7-2 and TRBJ2-7; the D call may be TRBD1 or TRBD2 (5 bases each). Germline-derived CDR1 and CDR2 are SGHTA and FQGNSA. V lost 1 base and J lost 4, with 11 bases in between. The CDR3 has 14 residues. Here the CDR3 reads CASSLVAREYEQYF. CDR3 sequence (DNA): TGTGCCAGCAGCTTAGTGGCCAGGGAGTACGAGCAGTACTTC.

This clonotype was detected only a few times. The genes are TRBV6-5 and TRBJ1-2; maybe TRBD1 (5 bases). Trimming shortened V by 0 bases and J by 5 bases, and 7 bases separated the two germline ends. The CDR3 length is 13 residues. The germline gives CDR1 MNHEY, CDR2 SVGAGI. For the CDR3, the DNA is TGTGCCAGCAGTTACTCGGGGGAGTATGGCTACACCTTC. Translation: CASSYSGEYGYTF.

This clonotype occurred a few times. V usage is TRBV9 and J usage is TRBJ2-1; 9 nucleotides line up with TRBD1. Trimming at V came to 4 bases and at J to 8 bases, leaving 7 bases not matched to a gene. The CDR3 runs 14 residues. Germline CDR1 SGDLS, CDR2 YYNGEE. The CDR3, as DNA: TGTGCCAGCAGCTTGGGACAGGGTATACATGAGCAGTTCTTC. Its protein product is CASSLGQGIHEQFF.

There are a few counts of this clonotype. The chain couples TRBV18 to TRBJ1-2; D is unclear. V was trimmed by 0 bases and J by 3 bases, leaving 11 bases between them. There are 15 residues in the CDR3. CDR1 and CDR2 (germline): KGHSH, LQKENI. In DNA form, the CDR3 reads TGTGCCAGCTCACCACCTAAAGGGCAACACTATGGCTACACCTTC. Its translation is CASSPPKGQHYGYTF. The full variable domain, in which reference TRBV18 and TRBJ1-2 provide the parts outside the CDR3, is NAGVMQNPRHLVRRRGQEARLRCSPMKGHSHVYWYRQLPEEGLKFMVYLQKENIIDESGMPKERFSAEFPKEGPSILRIQQVVRGDSAAYFCASSPPKGQHYGYTFGSGTRLTVV.

The J gene is TRBJ2-5, the V gene TRBV5-1, with 7 bases fitting TRBD2. CDR3 length: 15 residues. The V and J ends lost 0 bases and 5 bases, in that order; junction bases with no gene match: 7. Germline CDR1 reads SGHRS; CDR2 reads YFSETQ. Written as DNA, the CDR3 is TGCGCCAGCAGCTTGGGGTCGGGAGGCGAGGAGACCCAGTACTTC. It is translated as CASSLGSGGEETQYF.

This rearrangement joins TRBV5-1 to TRBJ1-5; 8 bases are shared with TRBD1. J was trimmed by 5 bases and V by 5 bases; bases with no gene match: 3. The CDR3 sequence is 13 residues long. CDR1 SGHRS and CDR2 YFSETQ come from the germline V gene. The CDR3 DNA follows: TGCGCCAGCAGATCGGACAGGGATCAGCCCCAGCATTTT. Translated, it gives CASRSDRDQPQHF. The full variable domain, rest sourced from reference TRBV5-1 and TRBJ1-5, is KAGVTQTPRYLIKTRGQQVTLSCSPISGHRSVSWYQQTPGQGLQFLFEYFSETQRNKGNFPGRFSGRQFSNSRSEMNVSTLELGDSALYLCASRSDRDQPQHFGDGTRLSIL.

The chain carries TRBV11-2 and TRBJ2-5; TRBD2 aligns across 11 bases. Germline CDR1 is SGHAT and CDR2 is FQNNGV. The CDR3 loop spans 17 amino acids. V was clipped by 5 bases and J by 5 bases; unmatched bases: 13. In DNA form, the CDR3 reads TGTGCCAGCAGCCTAATGGAGACTAGCGGGACCCCTGAGACCCAGTACTTC. Translated, it gives CASSLMETSGTPETQYF.

This clonotype appeared a few times. V usage is TRBV6-2 or TRBV6-3 and J usage is TRBJ2-7, with D perhaps being TRBD1 or TRBD2 (5 bases each). This CDR3 is built from 13 residues. Germline V gene lookup returns CDR1 MNHEY and CDR2 SVGEGT. CDR3 sequence (DNA): TGTGCTACACGGGGACGGATATCCTACGAGCAGTACTTC. Its translation is CATRGRISYEQYF.

This clonotype was counted many times. CDR3 amino acids: CASSLRGAGTQYF. CDR3 coding DNA: TGTGCCAGCAGTTTAAGGGGGGCGGGTACGCAGTATTTT. The chain recombines TRBV27 with TRBJ2-3; D might be TRBD1 or TRBD2, each matching 6 bases. Germline CDR1 and CDR2: MNHEY and SMNVEV (reference sequence). The V and J ends lost 2 bases and 8 bases respectively, with 11 bases between them. This CDR3 is 13 amino acids long.

This clonotype was detected only once. V gene TRBV28 combines with J gene TRBJ2-7; no clear D gene. The CDR3 totals 11 residues. From germline, CDR1 is MDHEN and CDR2 SYDVKM. The CDR3 sequence is CATQRAYEQYF. The CDR3, as DNA: TGTGCGACCCAAAGAGCCTACGAGCAGTACTTC.

This clonotype has just a few counts. The gene calls are TRBV10-3 and TRBJ2-1, with 8 bases that match TRBD2. The germline CDR1 and CDR2 sequences are ENHRY and SYGVKD. The V segment lost 9 bases and the J segment 0 bases; nucleotides outside the gene matches: 16. The CDR3 length is 18 residues. The DNA for the CDR3 is TGTGCCATTTCCGGCGGGGGGTCCCCTGTAAGCTCCTACAATGAGCAGTTCTTC. Protein sequence: CAISGGGSPVSSYNEQFF.

The V gene is TRBV10-3, the J gene TRBJ2-4, with 10 bases lining up with TRBD2. Trimming cost V 0 bases and J 8 bases; bases outside gene matches: 4. In germline, CDR1 is ENHRY, CDR2 SYGVKD. The CDR3 contains 15 residues. DNA for the CDR3: TGTGCCATCAGTGAGTCAGCGGGAGGGCGGGACATTCAGTACTTC. Protein product: CAISESAGGRDIQYF.

This chain connects TRBV10-3 to TRBJ1-2; D gene ambiguous. This CDR3 is built from 12 residues. CDR1 is ENHRY and CDR2 is SYGVKD in the germline V gene. Between the trimmed V and J ends, which lost 5 bases and 9 bases, there was a span of 13 bases. The CDR3 region is CAISTDRRSYTF. The CDR3 DNA reads as TGTGCCATCAGTACAGACCGCCGTAGCTACACCTTC.

The V and J genes are TRBV5-1 and TRBJ2-5, with D possibly called TRBD1 or TRBD2 (5 bases each). The V gene's germline CDR1 is SGHRS and CDR2 YFSETQ. The CDR3 is 14 residues long. The ends were cut back, 0 bases at V and 4 bases at J, with 10 bases in the middle. CDR3 protein: CASSLAGRLETQYF. DNA of the CDR3: TGCGCCAGCAGCTTGGCGGGGCGGTTAGAGACCCAGTACTTC.

J is TRBJ2-1 and V is TRBV12-3 or TRBV12-4; no reliable D call. CDR3 length: 15 amino acids. The V and J ends lost 3 bases and 3 bases respectively, with 12 bases between them. CDR3 protein: CASSLEQNLYNEQFF. CDR3 coding DNA: TGTGCCAGCAGTTTGGAACAGAACCTCTACAATGAGCAGTTCTTC.

This clonotype was observed a few times. The genes are TRBV6-2 or TRBV6-3 and TRBJ2-7; possibly TRBD2 for D (5 bases). The germline V and J ends were trimmed by 0 bases and 0 bases, with 9 bases remaining between them. The CDR3 contains 15 residues. CDR1 is MNHEY, CDR2 SVGEGT, per germline. This CDR3 is CASSYSMRDSYEQYF. Here the CDR3 DNA reads TGTGCCAGCAGTTACTCGATGAGGGACTCCTACGAGCAGTACTTC.

This clonotype was observed at least ten times. The chain joins TRBV20-1 to TRBJ2-5; 11 bases map to TRBD2. The length of the CDR3 is 16 residues. The V gene end was trimmed by 6 bases and the J gene end by 3 bases; junction bases not matched to a gene: 12. Germline V gene lookup returns CDR1 DFQATT and CDR2 SNEGSKA (reference sequence). For the CDR3, the DNA is TGCAGTGCGGCGCGTCATTTGGGACTAGCGGAAGAGACCCAGTACTTC. The encoded protein is CSAARHLGLAEETQYF.

This rearrangement joins TRBV3-1 to TRBJ2-2, with D perhaps TRBD2 (6 bases). Per the germline V gene, CDR1 is LGHDT and CDR2 is YNNKEL (reference sequence). The germline V and J ends were trimmed by 0 bases and 6 bases, with 8 bases remaining between them. CDR3 size: 14 residues. The CDR3 sequence is CASSQDGSAGELFF. The CDR3 region has the DNA TGTGCCAGCAGCCAAGACGGGAGTGCCGGGGAGCTGTTTTTT.

The genes are TRBV4-2 and TRBJ2-3; 8 bases map to TRBD2. J lost 4 bases, V lost 1 base, and 4 bases had no gene match. The CDR3 sequence is 15 residues long. Germline loops: CDR1 LGHNA, CDR2 YNFKEQ. The DNA for the CDR3 is TGTGCCAGCAGCCAAGCGGGAGGGCGGTCAGATACGCAGTATTTT. Protein product: CASSQAGGRSDTQYF.

This rearrangement joins TRBV7-2 to TRBJ1-2, with 9 bases fitting TRBD1. The CDR3 length is 14 residues. The ends lost 2 bases at V and 8 bases at J; junction bases unmatched: 6. Germline V CDR1 and CDR2: SGHTA, FQGNSA. For the CDR3, the DNA is TGTGCCAGCAGCTTAAGCTGGACAGGGGTGGGCTACACCTTC. This encodes CASSLSWTGVGYTF.